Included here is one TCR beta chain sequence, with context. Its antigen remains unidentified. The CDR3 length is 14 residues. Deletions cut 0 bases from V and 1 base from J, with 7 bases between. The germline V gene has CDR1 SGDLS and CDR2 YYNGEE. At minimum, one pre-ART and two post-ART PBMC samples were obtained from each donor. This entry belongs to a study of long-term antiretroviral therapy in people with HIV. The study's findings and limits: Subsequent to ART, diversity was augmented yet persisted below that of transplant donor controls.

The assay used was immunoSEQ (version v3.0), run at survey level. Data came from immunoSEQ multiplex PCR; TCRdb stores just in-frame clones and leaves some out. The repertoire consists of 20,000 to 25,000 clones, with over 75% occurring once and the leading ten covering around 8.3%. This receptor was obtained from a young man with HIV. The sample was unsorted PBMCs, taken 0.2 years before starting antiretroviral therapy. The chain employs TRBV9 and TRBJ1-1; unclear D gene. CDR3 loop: CASSVGGSNTEAFF. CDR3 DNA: TGTGCCAGCAGCGTAGGGGGATCGAACACTGAAGCTTTCTTT.